Below, 5 T cell receptor beta chains from the same sample are listed, as sequenced in a study of beta chain features in type 1 diabetes. No antigens are known for them. General study findings and limits: Within each of all four CD4+ subsets, Type 1 diabetes patients had TCRB CDR3s that were moderately but significantly shorter.

The study reverse transcribed the entire isolated RNA, so it sequenced expressed TCRB transcripts. This table comes from immunoSEQ multiplex PCR, and its TCRdb copy is limited to in-frame clones, with some not included. The sample includes hundreds of thousands of clones, under 15% of them seen just once. Material: naive CD4+ T cells from blood. Receptors were obtained from a man between 18 and 29 years old with type 1 diabetes.

The gene calls are TRBV25-1 and TRBJ1-3, with D hard to call. This CDR3 is 15 amino acids long. The germline CDR1 and CDR2 sequences are MGHDK and SYGVNS. The ends were cut back, 1 base at V and 0 bases at J, with 7 bases in the middle. The CDR3 protein is CASSELEGSGNTIYF. In DNA form, the CDR3 reads TGTGCCAGCAGTGAATTGGAGGGCTCTGGAAACACCATATATTTT.

This clone showed up just a few times. V is TRBV30 and J is TRBJ1-5; D unclear. The germline CDR1 and CDR2 sequences are GTSNPN and SVGIG (reference sequence). The CDR3 covers 13 residues. Deletions cut 2 bases from V and 0 bases from J, with 5 bases between. In DNA form, the CDR3 reads TGTGCCTGGAGTCCAAGTAGCAATCAGCCCCAGCATTTT. Residues: CAWSPSSNQPQHF.

This clone was seen more than once but under ten times. The genes are TRBV14 and TRBJ2-6; D possibly corresponds to TRBD1 (6 bases). Looked up from germline, CDR1 is SGHDN and CDR2 is FVKESK. This CDR3 comprises 18 residues. The V and J ends lost 0 bases and 0 bases respectively, with 12 bases between them. Here the CDR3 DNA reads TGTGCCAGCAGCCAAGATTCGGGACACCTCTCTGGGGCCAACGTCCTGACTTTC. Protein: CASSQDSGHLSGANVLTF.

The J gene is TRBJ2-2, the V gene TRBV29-1; 7 positions match TRBD1. Germline CDR1 and CDR2: SQVTM and ANQGSEA. The CDR3 is 15 amino acids. J lost 1 base, V lost 6 bases, and 8 bases had no gene match. The DNA for the CDR3 is TGCAGCGTCGAACACGCAGGGGGGAACACCGGGGAGCTGTTTTTT. Its protein product is CSVEHAGGNTGELFF.

Note on this clone: In the same sample, other DNA sequences code for this CDR3. This rearrangement joins TRBV4-1 to TRBJ1-5; D might be TRBD1 (6 bases). V was cut by 0 bases and J by 5 bases, with 14 bases left in between. The CDR3 runs to 16 residues. Germline V gene lookup returns CDR1 MGHRA and CDR2 YSYEKL. The CDR3 DNA follows: TGCGCCAGCAGCCAAGATCCCGGCCAGGGGTATCAGCCCCAGCATTTT. Encoded protein: CASSQDPGQGYQPQHF.